The 16 T cell receptor beta chains reported below all come from one sample, sequenced in a study of somatic mutations in cytotoxic T cells in rheumatoid arthritis. The table came from immunoSEQ multiplex PCR; TCRdb's copy has only in-frame clones and leaves some out. Among about 27,000 clones listed, nearly 75% were seen once. Sequencing used CD8+ T cells sorted from blood. The receptors shown here come from a woman aged 18-35 years in good health.

By sample share, this clone is medium-sized. The chain has TRBV19 and TRBJ1-1, with TRBD1 identical over 8 bases. V lost 5 bases, J lost 0 bases, and 8 bases stayed unmatched. The germline V gene has CDR1 LNHDA and CDR2 SQIVND (reference sequence). This CDR3 is built from 16 residues. The CDR3 sequence: CASSARDRGMNTEAFF. Written as DNA, the CDR3 is TGTGCCAGTAGTGCCCGTGACAGGGGAATGAACACTGAAGCTTTCTTT.

The chain is built from TRBV18 and TRBJ1-5, with 9 bases that match TRBD1. The CDR3 totals 15 residues. CDR1 and CDR2 (germline): KGHSH, LQKENI. The V gene end was trimmed by 4 bases and the J gene end by 0 bases; junction bases not matched to a gene: 1. CDR3 region: CASSRTGASNQPQHF. Here the CDR3 DNA reads TGTGCCAGCTCACGGACAGGGGCTAGCAATCAGCCCCAGCATTTT.

This clone was counted a single time. The chain links TRBV7-9 to TRBJ1-1, with TRBD1 matching over 9 bases. The ends lost 2 bases at V and 0 bases at J; junction bases unmatched: 7. This CDR3 spans 17 amino acids. Germline CDR1 SEHNR, CDR2 FQNEAQ (reference sequence). CDR3 nucleotide sequence: TGTGCCAGCAGCTTAAGGGACAGGGCTTCCATGAACACTGAAGCTTTCTTT. Amino acids: CASSLRDRASMNTEAFF.

The J gene is TRBJ2-1, the V gene TRBV11-2, with TRBD2 as a possible D gene (6 bases). The length of the CDR3 is 12 residues. Germline assignment: CDR1 SGHAT and CDR2 FQNNGV. V lost 5 bases, J lost 8 bases, and 10 bases lay in between. Here the CDR3 reads CASSPAGYEQFF. The CDR3 nucleotides are TGTGCCAGCAGCCCCGCGGGGTATGAGCAGTTCTTC.

V usage is TRBV4-1 and J usage is TRBJ2-3; D is perhaps TRBD1 (6 bases). The germline V gene encodes CDR1 MGHRA and CDR2 YSYEKL. The ends were cut back, 0 bases at V and 10 bases at J, with 8 bases in the middle. This CDR3 has 12 residues. The CDR3 reads CASSQDDRSQYF. DNA of the CDR3: TGCGCCAGCAGCCAAGACGACAGGTCGCAGTATTTT.

This clone was seen only a few times. The CDR3 DNA reads as TGTGCCAGCAGCCTGGACAGTTCCTCTTCACCCCTCCACTTT. This codes for CASSLDSSSSPLHF. This rearrangement joins TRBV7-9 to TRBJ1-6, with D possibly being TRBD1 (6 bases). Germline V lookup: CDR1 SEHNR, CDR2 FQNEAQ (reference sequence). The CDR3 loop spans 14 amino acids. V was shortened by 5 bases and J by 9 bases, with 14 bases between the two germline ends.

The chain is built from TRBV9 and TRBJ1-4; D ambiguous. The CDR3 sequence is 13 residues long. Trimming removed 0 bases from V and 4 bases from J, with 4 bases in between. The germline V gene has CDR1 SGDLS and CDR2 YYNGEE. CDR3 coding DNA: TGTGCCAGCAGCGTAGAGGGTAATGAAAAACTGTTTTTT. This encodes CASSVEGNEKLFF. Full variable domain (missing parts from reference TRBV9 and TRBJ1-4): DSGVTQTPKHLITATGQRVTLRCSPRSGDLSVYWYQQSLDQGLQFLIQYYNGEERAKGNILERFSAQQFPDLHSELNLSSLELGDSALYFCASSVEGNEKLFFGSGTQLSVL.

This clone was picked up a small number of times. The chain carries TRBV10-1 and TRBJ1-1; tentative D call: TRBD1 (5 bases). The CDR3 is 14 amino acids. The germline V and J ends were trimmed by 8 bases and 2 bases, with 15 bases remaining between them. Germline V gene lookup returns CDR1 WNHNN and CDR2 SYGVQD (reference sequence). CDR3 bases: TGCGCCAGCGGGGGGTCAGGAAGAAACACTGAAGCTTTCTTT. Translating it yields CASGGSGRNTEAFF.

The rearrangement uses TRBV4-1 and TRBJ2-5; D gene unclear. The germline gives CDR1 MGHRA, CDR2 YSYEKL. V was cut by 5 bases and J by 2 bases, with 12 bases left in between. The CDR3 sequence is 14 residues long. The CDR3 nucleotides are TGCGCCAGCAGCTCGCCCCGTGGGCAAGAGACCCAGTACTTC. Translated: CASSSPRGQETQYF.

The gene calls are TRBV14 and TRBJ1-2; weak D call: TRBD1 (6 bases). CDR1 SGHDN and CDR2 FVKESK come from the germline V gene. V gave up 3 bases and J gave up 0 bases, with 17 bases separating them. This CDR3 region has 17 residues. CDR3 sequence: CASSQTLQGSANYGYTF. The DNA of the CDR3 is TGTGCCAGCAGCCAGACGTTACAGGGTTCGGCTAACTATGGCTACACCTTC.

V usage is TRBV27 and J usage is TRBJ2-7, with 7 bases matching TRBD1. The junction had 7 bases not matched to a gene; V was cut back by 3 bases and J by 2 bases. The CDR3 contains 15 residues. Germline V lookup: CDR1 MNHEY, CDR2 SMNVEV (reference sequence). CDR3 in DNA: TGTGCCAGCAGTTTCTTGGACAGGATGCCCTACGAGCAGTACTTC. Amino acids: CASSFLDRMPYEQYF.

This clone has a handful of counts. The chain combines TRBV6-4 with TRBJ1-2, with D unclear. This CDR3 comprises 13 residues. The germline V and J ends were trimmed by 3 bases and 4 bases, with 9 bases remaining between them. CDR1 is MRHNA, CDR2 SNTAGT, per germline. In DNA form, the CDR3 reads TGTGCCAGCAGTGAACTCGGGAGCTATGGCTACACCTTC. Translation: CASSELGSYGYTF.

The chain couples TRBV2 to TRBJ1-1; D perhaps matches TRBD1 (5 bases). V lost 7 bases and J 3 bases, leaving 12 bases between the germline ends. Germline V gives CDR1 SNHLY, CDR2 FYNNEI. The CDR3 contains 13 residues. The CDR3 is CASTGLGDTEAFF. The CDR3 DNA reads as TGTGCCAGCACAGGTCTAGGGGACACTGAAGCTTTCTTT. The variable domain in full, completed from reference TRBV2 and TRBJ1-1, reads EPEVTQTPSHQVTQMGQEVILRCVPISNHLYFYWYRQILGQKVEFLVSFYNNEISEKSEIFDDQFSVERPDGSNFTLKIRSTKLEDSAMYFCASTGLGDTEAFFGQGTRLTVV.

The sample holds a few counts of this clone. The rearrangement joins TRBV5-1 to TRBJ2-7; TRBD1 is a possible D gene (6 bases). Trimming left V 4 bases short and J 3 bases short, with 20 bases between. The CDR3 is 16 residues long. Germline CDR1 and CDR2: SGHRS and YFSETQ. CDR3 region: CASSPDLPGHIYEQYF. CDR3 nucleotide sequence: TGCGCCAGCAGCCCGGACCTGCCGGGACATATCTACGAGCAGTACTTC.

J is TRBJ1-3 and V is TRBV9; possibly TRBD1 for D (5 bases). CDR3 size: 16 residues. CDR1 is SGDLS, CDR2 YYNGEE, per germline. V shed 4 bases and J shed 0 bases, with 14 bases lying between them. The CDR3 protein is CASSPYTTGSGNTIYF. The CDR3 DNA reads TGTGCCAGCAGCCCATATACCACAGGCTCTGGAAACACCATATATTTT.

This sequence joins TRBV28 and TRBJ1-1; 8 bases agree with TRBD1. V lost 5 bases, J lost 0 bases, and 8 bases stayed unmatched. Germline assignment: CDR1 MDHEN and CDR2 SYDVKM. This CDR3 has 16 amino acids. The DNA for the CDR3 is TGTGCCAGCAGTAGGGCCAGGGGGCTCTTGAACACTGAAGCTTTCTTT. As protein: CASSRARGLLNTEAFF.